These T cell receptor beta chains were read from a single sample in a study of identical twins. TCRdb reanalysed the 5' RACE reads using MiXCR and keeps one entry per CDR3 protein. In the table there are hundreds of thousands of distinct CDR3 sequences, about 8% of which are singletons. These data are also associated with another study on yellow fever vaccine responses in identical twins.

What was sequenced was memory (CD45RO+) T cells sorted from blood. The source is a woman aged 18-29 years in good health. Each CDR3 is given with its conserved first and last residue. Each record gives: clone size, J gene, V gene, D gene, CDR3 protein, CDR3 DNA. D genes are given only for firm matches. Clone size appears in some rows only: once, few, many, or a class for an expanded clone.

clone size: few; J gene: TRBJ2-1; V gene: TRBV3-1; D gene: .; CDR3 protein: CASSQTPGPYNEQFF; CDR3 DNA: TGTGCCAGCAGCCAGACACCGGGGCCCTACAATGAGCAGTTCTTC
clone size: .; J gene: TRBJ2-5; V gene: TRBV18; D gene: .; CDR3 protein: CASSPPVSGGETQYF; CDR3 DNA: TGTGCCAGCTCACCACCGGTGTCTGGGGGAGAGACCCAGTACTTC
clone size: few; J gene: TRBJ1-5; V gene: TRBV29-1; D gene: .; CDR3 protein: CSVNGDGGNQPQHF; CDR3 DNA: TGCAGCGTGAATGGGGATGGTGGCAATCAGCCCCAGCATTTT
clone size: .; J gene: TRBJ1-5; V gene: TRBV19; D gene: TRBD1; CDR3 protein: CASSNNVQGTQPQHF; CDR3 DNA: TGTGCCAGTAGTAACAACGTACAGGGGACTCAGCCCCAGCATTTT
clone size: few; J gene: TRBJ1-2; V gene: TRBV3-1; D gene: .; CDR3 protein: CASSQEDSGGYTF; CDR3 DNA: TGTGCCAGCAGCCAAGAAGACAGTGGCGGCTACACCTTC
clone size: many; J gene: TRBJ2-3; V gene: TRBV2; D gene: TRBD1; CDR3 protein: CASSRTGHAAF; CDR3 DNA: TGTGCCAGCAGCCGGACAGGGCACGCCGCCTTT
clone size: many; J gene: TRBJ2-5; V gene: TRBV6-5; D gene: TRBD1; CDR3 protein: CASSSRQGIKTQYF; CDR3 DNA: TGTGCCAGCAGTTCCCGACAGGGGATTAAGACCCAGTACTTC
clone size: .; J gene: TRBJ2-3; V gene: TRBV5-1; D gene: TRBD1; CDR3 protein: CASSTGQVQDTQYF; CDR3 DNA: TGCGCCAGCAGCACCGGACAGGTCCAAGATACGCAGTATTTT
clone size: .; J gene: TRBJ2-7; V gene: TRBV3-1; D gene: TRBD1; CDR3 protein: CASSSGTGITDEQYF; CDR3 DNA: TGTGCCAGCAGCTCCGGGACAGGGATAACCGACGAGCAGTACTTC
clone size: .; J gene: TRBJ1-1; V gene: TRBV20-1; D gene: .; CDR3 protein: CSARDLPQGSAEAFF; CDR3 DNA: TGCAGTGCTAGAGATCTCCCCCAGGGGTCCGCTGAAGCTTTCTTT
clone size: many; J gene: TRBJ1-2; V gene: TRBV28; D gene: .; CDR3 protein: CASSFRQGNYGYTF; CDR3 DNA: TGTGCCAGCAGTTTTCGGCAGGGGAACTATGGCTACACCTTC
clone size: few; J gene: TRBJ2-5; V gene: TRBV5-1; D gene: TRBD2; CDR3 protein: CASAPRGGGGETQYF; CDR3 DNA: TGCGCCAGCGCTCCACGGGGGGGCGGTGGAGAGACCCAGTACTTC
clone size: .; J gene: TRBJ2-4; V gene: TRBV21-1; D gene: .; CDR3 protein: CASSKVRDSINIQYF; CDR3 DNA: TGTGCCAGCAGCAAAGTTCGGGACAGCATAAACATTCAGTACTTC
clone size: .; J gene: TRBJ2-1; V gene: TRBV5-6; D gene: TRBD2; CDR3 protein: CASSPAGGPPFF; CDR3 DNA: TGTGCCAGCAGCCCAGCGGGAGGGCCTCCGTTCTTC
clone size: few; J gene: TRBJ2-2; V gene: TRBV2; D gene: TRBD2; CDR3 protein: CASLSSGVSTGELFF; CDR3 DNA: TGTGCCAGCCTATCTAGCGGGGTCAGCACCGGGGAGCTGTTTTTT
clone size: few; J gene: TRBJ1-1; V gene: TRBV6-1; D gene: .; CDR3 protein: CASTGGNTEAFF; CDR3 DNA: TGTGCCAGCACCGGGGGGAACACTGAAGCTTTCTTT
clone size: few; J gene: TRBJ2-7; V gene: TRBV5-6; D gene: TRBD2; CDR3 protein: CASSWRAGGDYEQYF; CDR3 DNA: TGTGCCAGCAGCTGGAGAGCGGGAGGGGACTACGAGCAGTACTTC
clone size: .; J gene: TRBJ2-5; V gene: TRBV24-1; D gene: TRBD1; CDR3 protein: CATSDPTGVGETQYF; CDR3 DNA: TGTGCCACCAGTGATCCGACAGGGGTCGGAGAGACCCAGTACTTC
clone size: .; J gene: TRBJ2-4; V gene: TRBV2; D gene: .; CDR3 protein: CASRGSDMLAKNIQYF; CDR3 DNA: TGTGCCAGCAGGGGTTCAGACATGTTAGCCAAAAACATTCAGTACTTC
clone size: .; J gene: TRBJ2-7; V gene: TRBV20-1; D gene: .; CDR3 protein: CSAESSYEQYF; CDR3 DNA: TGCAGTGCCGAGAGCTCCTACGAGCAGTACTTC
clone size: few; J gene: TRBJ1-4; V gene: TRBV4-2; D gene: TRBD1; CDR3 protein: CASSQAYRGDNEKLFF; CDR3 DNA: TGTGCCAGCAGCCAAGCCTACAGGGGAGATAATGAAAAACTGTTTTTT
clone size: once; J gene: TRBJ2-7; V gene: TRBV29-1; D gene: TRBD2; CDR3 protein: CSSSRGSGITYEQYF; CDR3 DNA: TGCAGCTCATCCCGGGGTAGCGGGATAACCTACGAGCAGTACTTC
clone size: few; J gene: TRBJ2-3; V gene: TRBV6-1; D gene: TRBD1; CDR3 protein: CASKLTGASTDTQYF; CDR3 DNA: TGTGCCAGCAAATTAACAGGGGCGAGCACAGATACGCAGTATTTT
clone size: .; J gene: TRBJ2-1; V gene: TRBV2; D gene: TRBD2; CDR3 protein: CTCSGRLAGGPTYNEQFF; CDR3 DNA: TGTACCTGCAGTGGGCGACTAGCGGGAGGGCCCACTTACAATGAGCAGTTCTTC
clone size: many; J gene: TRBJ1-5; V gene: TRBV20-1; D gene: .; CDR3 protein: CSARYKENQPQHF; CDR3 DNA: TGCAGTGCTCGTTACAAGGAAAATCAGCCCCAGCATTTT
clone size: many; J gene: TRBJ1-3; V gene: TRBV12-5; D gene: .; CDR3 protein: CASGLAKSGRNTIYF; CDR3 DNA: TGTGCTAGTGGTTTGGCGAAGTCCGGAAGAAACACCATATATTTT
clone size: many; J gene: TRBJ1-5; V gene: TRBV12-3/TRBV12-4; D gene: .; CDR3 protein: CASSGGGNQPQHF; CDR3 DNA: TGTGCCAGCAGCGGGGGGGGGAATCAGCCCCAGCATTTT
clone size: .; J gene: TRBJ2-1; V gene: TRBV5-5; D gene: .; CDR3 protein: CASRPAGSYNEQFF; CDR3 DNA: TGTGCCAGCAGGCCGGCCGGGAGCTACAATGAGCAGTTCTTC
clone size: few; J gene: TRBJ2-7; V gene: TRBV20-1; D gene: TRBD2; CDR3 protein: CSARDTDASKLANEQYF; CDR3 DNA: TGCAGTGCTAGAGATACCGACGCGAGCAAACTAGCGAACGAGCAGTACTTC
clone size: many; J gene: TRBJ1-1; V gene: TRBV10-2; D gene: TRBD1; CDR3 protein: CASRSRDRVVTEAFF; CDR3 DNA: TGCGCCAGCAGGTCCCGGGACAGGGTCGTCACTGAAGCTTTCTTT
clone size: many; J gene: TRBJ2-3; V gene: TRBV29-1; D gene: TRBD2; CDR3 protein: CSVERASGSRTDTQYF; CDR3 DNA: TGCAGCGTTGAAAGGGCTAGCGGGAGTCGCACAGATACGCAGTATTTT
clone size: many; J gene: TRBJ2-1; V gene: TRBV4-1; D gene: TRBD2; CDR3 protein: CASSHKARVAGKFVEQFF; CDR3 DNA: TGCGCCAGCAGCCACAAAGCCCGAGTAGCGGGAAAGTTTGTTGAGCAGTTCTTC
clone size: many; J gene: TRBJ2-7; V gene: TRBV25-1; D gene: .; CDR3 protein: CASSLLALQYF; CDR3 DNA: TGTGCCAGCAGCCTACTAGCATTGCAGTACTTC
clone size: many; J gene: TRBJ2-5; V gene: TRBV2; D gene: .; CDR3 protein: CASSGASRRQETQYF; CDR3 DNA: TGTGCCAGCAGTGGAGCGAGTCGTCGACAAGAGACCCAGTACTTC
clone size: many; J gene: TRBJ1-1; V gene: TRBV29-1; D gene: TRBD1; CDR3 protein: CSVDPGQGFDTEAFF; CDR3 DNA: TGCAGCGTTGATCCGGGACAGGGTTTCGACACTGAAGCTTTCTTT
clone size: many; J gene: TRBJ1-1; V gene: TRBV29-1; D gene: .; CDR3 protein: CSVELLQGGNTEAFF; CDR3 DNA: TGCAGCGTTGAATTATTGCAGGGAGGGAACACTGAAGCTTTCTTT
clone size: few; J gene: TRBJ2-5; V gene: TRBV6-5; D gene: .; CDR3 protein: CASSYSRTTETQYF; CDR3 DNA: TGTGCCAGCAGTTACTCTCGGACGACAGAGACCCAGTACTTC
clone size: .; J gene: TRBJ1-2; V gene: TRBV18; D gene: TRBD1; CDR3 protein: CASSPSTGDYGYTF; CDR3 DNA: TGTGCCAGCTCACCGTCGACAGGGGACTATGGCTACACCTTC
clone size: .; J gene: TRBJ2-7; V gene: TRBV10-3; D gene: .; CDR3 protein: CAIRVGTAVKYEQYF; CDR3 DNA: TGTGCCATCAGAGTCGGGACGGCTGTTAAGTACGAGCAGTACTTC
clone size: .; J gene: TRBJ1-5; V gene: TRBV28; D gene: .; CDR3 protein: CASSLGSQVQPQHF; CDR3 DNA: TGTGCCAGCAGTTTGGGGTCCCAAGTTCAGCCCCAGCATTTT
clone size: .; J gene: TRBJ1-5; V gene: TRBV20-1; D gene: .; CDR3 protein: CSAILGRRNQPQHF; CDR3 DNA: TGCAGTGCTATCTTGGGGAGGAGAAATCAGCCCCAGCATTTT
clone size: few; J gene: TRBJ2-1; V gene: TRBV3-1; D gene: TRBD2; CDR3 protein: CASSHTAGVSYNEQFF; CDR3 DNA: TGTGCCAGCAGCCATACAGCGGGAGTCTCCTACAATGAGCAGTTCTTC
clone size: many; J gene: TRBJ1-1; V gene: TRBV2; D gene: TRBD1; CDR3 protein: CASRLGQGRGGMNTEAFF; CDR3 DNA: TGTGCCAGCAGGCTTGGACAGGGTAGGGGCGGTATGAACACTGAAGCTTTCTTT
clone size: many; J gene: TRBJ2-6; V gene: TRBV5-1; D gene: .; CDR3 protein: CASSLNTGANVLTF; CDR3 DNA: TGCGCCAGCAGCTTGAACACTGGGGCCAACGTCCTGACTTTC
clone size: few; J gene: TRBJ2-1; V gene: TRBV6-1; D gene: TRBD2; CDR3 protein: CASSEFGLASFEQFF; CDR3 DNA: TGTGCCAGCAGTGAATTTGGACTAGCATCATTTGAGCAGTTCTTC
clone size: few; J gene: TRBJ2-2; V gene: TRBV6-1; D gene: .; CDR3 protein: CASSGGRHGELFF; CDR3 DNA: TGTGCCAGCAGTGGCGGACGACACGGGGAGCTGTTTTTT
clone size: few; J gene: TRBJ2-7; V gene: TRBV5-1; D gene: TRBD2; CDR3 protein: CASSWEGLEQYF; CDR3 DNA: TGCGCCAGCAGCTGGGAGGGCCTCGAGCAGTACTTC
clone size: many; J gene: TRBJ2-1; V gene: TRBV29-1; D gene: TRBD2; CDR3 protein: CIGTSGYNEQFF; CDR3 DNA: TGCATCGGGACTAGCGGTTACAATGAGCAGTTCTTC
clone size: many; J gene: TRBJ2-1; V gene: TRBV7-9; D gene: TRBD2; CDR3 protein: CASRVFLAGADEQFF; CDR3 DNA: TGTGCCAGCAGAGTTTTCCTAGCGGGAGCAGATGAGCAGTTCTTC
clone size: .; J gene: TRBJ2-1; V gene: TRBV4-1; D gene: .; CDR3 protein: CASSLSAARRNEQFF; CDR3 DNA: TGCGCCAGCAGCCTGTCAGCGGCCAGAAGGAATGAGCAGTTCTTC
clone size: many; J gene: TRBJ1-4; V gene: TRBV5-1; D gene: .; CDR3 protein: CASSLSQNEKLFF; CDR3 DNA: TGCGCCAGCAGCTTGAGCCAGAATGAAAAACTGTTTTTT
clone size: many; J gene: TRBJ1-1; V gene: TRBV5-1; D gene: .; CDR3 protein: CASSLRANTEAFF; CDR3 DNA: TGCGCCAGCAGCTTGCGGGCGAACACTGAAGCTTTCTTT
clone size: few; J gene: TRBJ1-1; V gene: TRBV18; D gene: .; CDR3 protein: CASSPLQGKNTEAFF; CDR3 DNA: TGTGCCAGCTCACCACTGCAGGGGAAGAACACTGAAGCTTTCTTT